Listed here are 22 T cell receptor beta chains from one sample, sequenced in a study of early T cells in non-severe SARS-CoV-2 infection. TCRdb reprocessed the 5' RACE reads via MiXCR and lists one record per CDR3 protein. The top ten hold 8% to 10% of the sample, which has about 83,000 distinct CDR3 sequences, less than 11% seen once. The starting material was whole blood, obtained at baseline. The receptor source for this set is an adult who was a healthcare worker with PCR-confirmed SARS-CoV-2 infection or an uninfected control (not recorded which).

This clonotype was counted a few times. CDR3: CASSPGDNEQFF. CDR3 coding DNA: TGTGCCAGCTCCCCGGGGGACAATGAGCAGTTCTTC. This chain connects TRBV6-2 or TRBV6-3 to TRBJ2-1, with D perhaps TRBD2 (6 bases). Germline V gives CDR1 MNHEY, CDR2 SVGEGT. This CDR3 spans 12 amino acids. V lost 8 bases, J lost 5 bases, and 10 bases lay in between.

This clonotype was counted many times. V and J are TRBV24-1 and TRBJ2-2, with 12 bases that match TRBD1. Germline values: CDR1 KGHDR, CDR2 SFDVKD. CDR3 length: 17 residues. Germline trimming cut 3 bases from V and 7 bases from J; bases unmatched to any gene: 8. The CDR3 protein is CATSDPPGTGGIGELFF. For the CDR3, the DNA is TGTGCCACCAGTGATCCCCCCGGGACAGGGGGCATCGGGGAGCTGTTTTTT.

The CDR3 coding sequence is TGTGCCAGCAGTTCCTACCTCTTGGAAAAACTGTTTTTT. Its protein product is CASSSYLLEKLFF. The chain recombines TRBV27 with TRBJ1-4; the D is unclear. The germline V and J ends were trimmed by 4 bases and 8 bases, with 11 bases remaining between them. The CDR3 covers 13 residues. Germline V gives CDR1 MNHEY, CDR2 SMNVEV (reference sequence). The entire variable domain, with the rest obtained from reference TRBV27 and TRBJ1-4, is as follows: EAQVTQNPRYLITVTGKKLTVTCSQNMNHEYMSWYRQDPGLGLRQIYYSMNVEVTDKGDVPEGYKVSRKEKRNFPLILESPSPNQTSLYFCASSSYLLEKLFFGSGTQLSVL.

This clonotype was seen a few times. The rearrangement links TRBV19 to TRBJ2-6, with D perhaps matching TRBD1 (5 bases). CDR3 length: 15 amino acids. The germline V and J ends were trimmed by 6 bases and 0 bases, with 9 bases remaining between them. CDR1 and CDR2 (germline): LNHDA, SQIVND (reference sequence). CDR3 DNA sequence: TGTGCCAGTAGGATACAGGCCTCTGGGGCCAACGTCCTGACTTTC. Residues: CASRIQASGANVLTF.

This clonotype was seen a few times. This chain joins TRBV12-3 or TRBV12-4 and TRBJ1-3; D uncertain. This CDR3 has 16 residues. V was cut by 3 bases and J by 1 base, with 13 bases left in between. The CDR3 sequence is CASSLVPLESGNTIYF. DNA for the CDR3: TGTGCCAGCAGTTTGGTTCCATTAGAGTCTGGAAACACCATATATTTT.

The gene calls are TRBV9 and TRBJ2-1, with 11 bases aligning to TRBD2. V shed 7 bases, J shed 3 bases, and the junction held 6 bases outside the gene matches. The V gene's germline CDR1 is SGDLS and CDR2 YYNGEE. The CDR3 has 15 residues. CDR3 bases: TGTGCCAGCGGGACTAGCGGAGGGGTCTACAATGAGCAGTTCTTC. Encoded protein: CASGTSGGVYNEQFF. Full variable domain (outside the CDR3, taken from reference TRBV9 and TRBJ2-1): DSGVTQTPKHLITATGQRVTLRCSPRSGDLSVYWYQQSLDQGLQFLIQYYNGEERAKGNILERFSAQQFPDLHSELNLSSLELGDSALYFCASGTSGGVYNEQFFGPGTRLTVL.

This clonotype was seen a few times. V usage is TRBV20-1 and J usage is TRBJ1-1; D is unclear. The CDR3 totals 15 residues. The V end lost 3 bases, the J end lost 2 bases, and 16 bases lay between the germline ends. Per the germline V gene, CDR1 is DFQATT and CDR2 is SNEGSKA (reference sequence). CDR3 residues: CSARIGKTPNTEAFF. The CDR3 bases are TGCAGTGCTAGGATAGGAAAAACTCCAAACACTGAAGCTTTCTTT.

This clonotype appeared a few times. The CDR3 protein is CASSPSGRAIYEQYF. CDR3 nucleotide sequence: TGTGCCAGCAGCCCTAGCGGGAGGGCCATATACGAGCAGTACTTC. V usage is TRBV4-2 and J usage is TRBJ2-7, with 12 bases matching TRBD2. This CDR3 contains 15 residues. CDR1 is LGHNA, CDR2 YNFKEQ, per germline. Unmatched junction bases numbered 5, after V lost 4 bases and J lost 4 bases.

In its sample, this clonotype was seen a few times. The chain recombines TRBV6-1 with TRBJ2-5; D gene ambiguous. CDR1 MNHNS and CDR2 SASEGT come from the germline V gene. The CDR3 totals 12 residues. V was cut by 0 bases and J by 6 bases, with 5 bases left in between. For the CDR3, the DNA is TGTGCCAGCAGTGAAGCCCATCAGACCCAGTACTTC. Translating gives CASSEAHQTQYF.

This sequence joins TRBV27 and TRBJ1-5; 7 bases map to TRBD1. Germline-derived CDR1 and CDR2 are MNHEY and SMNVEV (reference sequence). The V gene end was trimmed by 4 bases and the J gene end by 6 bases; junction bases not matched to a gene: 6. The length of the CDR3 is 14 residues. The CDR3 reads CASSSRGRSQPQHF. The CDR3 bases are TGTGCCAGCAGTTCTAGGGGGCGCAGTCAGCCCCAGCATTTT.

The sample holds many counts of this clonotype. The V gene is TRBV12-3 or TRBV12-4, the J gene TRBJ2-7, with D unclear. V lost 5 bases to trimming and J lost 3 bases, with 11 bases between them. The CDR3 length is 13 residues. CDR3 DNA: TGTGCCAGCAGTCCCCCCCCAGGCTACGAGCAGTACTTC. The encoded protein is CASSPPPGYEQYF.

The chain combines TRBV2 with TRBJ2-3; the D is unclear. CDR3 length: 14 amino acids. V gave up 6 bases and J gave up 4 bases, with 14 bases separating them. The germline gives CDR1 SNHLY, CDR2 FYNNEI. DNA of the CDR3: TGTGCCAGCAGCGATGGTCCCCCCCCAGATACGCAGTATTTT. Translating gives CASSDGPPPDTQYF. Based on the CDR3 plus reference TRBV2 and TRBJ2-3, the full variable domain is EPEVTQTPSHQVTQMGQEVILRCVPISNHLYFYWYRQILGQKVEFLVSFYNNEISEKSEIFDDQFSVERPDGSNFTLKIRSTKLEDSAMYFCASSDGPPPDTQYFGPGTRLTVL.

Relative to its sample, this clonotype is medium-sized. The chain recombines TRBV10-1 with TRBJ2-7; D may match TRBD1 or TRBD2 (5 bases each). Looked up from germline, CDR1 is WNHNN and CDR2 is SYGVQD (reference sequence). Trimming took 11 bases from V and 10 from J, leaving 12 bases between them. This CDR3 comprises 9 residues. The CDR3 spells CAPRGPQYF. The CDR3, as DNA: TGCGCCCCGAGGGGCCCCCAGTACTTC.

The J gene is TRBJ2-7, the V gene TRBV20-1; D uncertain. This CDR3 has 12 amino acids. Trimming cost V 3 bases and J 3 bases, with 9 bases left between them. In germline, CDR1 is DFQATT, CDR2 SNEGSKA (reference sequence). As DNA, the CDR3 is TGCAGTGCTAGTGTGTTCAACTACGAGCAGTACTTC. Protein sequence: CSASVFNYEQYF.

V is TRBV10-2 and J is TRBJ2-5; 7 bases fit TRBD2. V trimming: 6 bases; J trimming: 5 bases; junction bases outside the gene matches: 6. This CDR3 region has 13 residues. Per germline, CDR1 WSHSY and CDR2 SAAADI. CDR3 protein: CASREAGSETQYF. DNA of the CDR3: TGCGCCAGCAGAGAAGCGGGATCTGAGACCCAGTACTTC.

This clonotype was seen at least ten times. This chain joins TRBV20-1 and TRBJ1-2; D gene unclear. Trimming shortened V by 3 bases and J by 2 bases, and 7 bases separated the two germline ends. Germline V gene sequence: CDR1 DFQATT, CDR2 SNEGSKA (reference sequence). The CDR3 covers 12 residues. CDR3 protein: CSASIGNYGYTF. CDR3 nucleotide sequence: TGCAGTGCTAGTATCGGAAACTATGGCTACACCTTC.

The chain is built from TRBV7-9 and TRBJ2-2; D gene unclear. Germline CDR1 reads SEHNR; CDR2 reads FQNEAQ (reference sequence). The CDR3 spans 18 residues. The germline V and J ends were trimmed by 4 bases and 1 base, with 19 bases remaining between them. The CDR3: CASSCLPPCGVNTGELFF. DNA of the CDR3: TGTGCCAGCAGCTGCCTACCCCCGTGTGGGGTGAACACCGGGGAGCTGTTTTTT.

This clonotype was seen many times. This chain links TRBV19 with TRBJ1-5; the match to TRBD1 covers 8 bases. With V trimmed by 5 bases and J by 0 bases, 9 bases remained unmatched. CDR3 size: 17 residues. From germline, CDR1 is LNHDA and CDR2 SQIVND (reference sequence). CDR3 bases: TGTGCCAGTAGTCGGAGGACAGGGACGAATAGCAATCAGCCCCAGCATTTT. It encodes CASSRRTGTNSNQPQHF.

The V gene is TRBV5-1, the J gene TRBJ1-6; D is unresolved. Trimming took 0 bases from V and 9 from J, leaving 13 bases between them. This CDR3 spans 15 amino acids. Per the germline V gene, CDR1 is SGHRS and CDR2 is YFSETQ. This chain's CDR3 is CASSLDVTFFSPLHF. The CDR3 nucleotides read TGCGCCAGCAGCTTGGATGTGACATTTTTTTCACCCCTCCACTTT.

This clonotype was counted at least ten times. This chain links TRBV7-9 with TRBJ2-5; D may match TRBD1 or TRBD2 (5 bases each). Germline assignment: CDR1 SEHNR and CDR2 FQNEAQ (reference sequence). CDR3 length: 14 residues. V shed 4 bases and J shed 3 bases, with 12 bases lying between them. CDR3 coding DNA: TGTGCCAGCAGCTCGGGACGAGACGAAGAGACCCAGTACTTC. Its protein product is CASSSGRDEETQYF.

This clonotype occurred many times. The chain has TRBV12-3 or TRBV12-4 and TRBJ1-6; D unclear. CDR3 length equals 15 residues. The ends were cut back, 6 bases at V and 7 bases at J, with 16 bases in the middle. The CDR3 here is CASSVPPVGNSPLHF. The CDR3 DNA reads as TGTGCCAGCAGCGTTCCGCCCGTTGGGAATTCACCCCTCCACTTT.

At least ten counts were recorded for this clonotype. The V gene is TRBV28, the J gene TRBJ2-3; 8 bases fit TRBD2. J gave up 14 bases and V 3 bases, and 34 bases lay outside the gene matches. Germline CDR1 MDHEN, CDR2 SYDVKM. There are 21 residues in the CDR3. In DNA, the CDR3 is TGTGCCAGCAGTTTCAACCTGGAACAGGTGGTCCGCGGATCAAGCGGGAGCTTGAGGTATTTT. It specifies CASSFNLEQVVRGSSGSLRYF. The full variable domain, its missing parts supplied by reference TRBV28 and TRBJ2-3, is DVKVTQSSRYLVKRTGEKVFLECVQDMDHENMFWYRQDPGLGLRLIYFSYDVKMKEKGDIPEGYSVSREKKERFSLILESASTNQTSMYLCASSFNLEQVVRGSSGSLRYFGPGTRLTVL.